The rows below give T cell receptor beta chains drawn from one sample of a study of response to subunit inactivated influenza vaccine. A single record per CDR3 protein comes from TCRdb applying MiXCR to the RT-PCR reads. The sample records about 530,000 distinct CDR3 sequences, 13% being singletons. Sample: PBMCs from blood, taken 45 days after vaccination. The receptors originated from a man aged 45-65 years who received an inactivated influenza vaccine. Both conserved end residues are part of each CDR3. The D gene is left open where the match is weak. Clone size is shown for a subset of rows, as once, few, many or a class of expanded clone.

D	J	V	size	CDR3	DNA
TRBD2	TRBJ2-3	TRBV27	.	CASISRLAGVADTQYF	TGTGCCAGCATCTCTCGACTAGCGGGGGTAGCAGATACGCAGTATTTT
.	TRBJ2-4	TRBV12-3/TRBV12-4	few	CASSRTDKGIQYF	TGTGCCAGCAGTCGGACTGACAAGGGCATTCAGTACTTC
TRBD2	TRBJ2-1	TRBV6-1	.	CASTGAGGNSYNEQFF	TGTGCCAGCACCGGAGCGGGGGGAAACTCCTACAATGAGCAGTTCTTC
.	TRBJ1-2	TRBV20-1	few	CSARSGHYYGYTF	TGCAGTGCTAGGTCGGGACATTACTATGGCTACACCTTC
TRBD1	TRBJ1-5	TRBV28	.	CASSRDRVYQPQHF	TGTGCCAGCAGTCGGGACAGGGTGTATCAGCCCCAGCATTTT
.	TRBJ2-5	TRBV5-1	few	CASSLYRVPSETQYF	TGCGCCAGCAGCTTGTACAGGGTACCCTCGGAGACCCAGTACTTC
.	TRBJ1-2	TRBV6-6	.	CASRKGGDYGYTF	TGTGCCAGTCGGAAGGGAGGGGACTATGGCTACACCTTC
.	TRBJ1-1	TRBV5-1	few	CASSLDQGSTEAFF	TGCGCCAGCAGCTTGGATCAGGGGAGCACTGAAGCTTTCTTT
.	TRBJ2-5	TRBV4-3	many	CASSQGRKETQYF	TGCGCCAGCAGCCAAGGGCGTAAGGAGACCCAGTACTTC
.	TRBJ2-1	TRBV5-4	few	CASSLVEEEQFF	TGTGCCAGCAGCTTGGTGGAGGAGGAGCAGTTCTTC
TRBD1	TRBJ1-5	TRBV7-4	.	CASSHSPGTGVWGPQHF	TGTGCCAGCAGCCATAGTCCCGGGACAGGGGTCTGGGGACCCCAGCATTTT
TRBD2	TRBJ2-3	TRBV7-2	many	CASSPSALAGRTDTQYF	TGTGCCAGCAGCCCTAGCGCATTAGCGGGGAGAACAGATACGCAGTATTTT
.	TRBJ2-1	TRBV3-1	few	CASEGPGEQFF	TGTGCCAGCGAGGGTCCCGGAGAGCAGTTCTTC
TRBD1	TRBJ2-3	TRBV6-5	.	CASREDRGTDTQYF	TGTGCCAGCAGGGAGGACAGGGGCACAGATACGCAGTATTTT
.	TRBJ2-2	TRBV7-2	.	CASSLGSLTGELFF	TGTGCCAGCAGCTTAGGTTCTTTGACCGGGGAGCTGTTTTTT
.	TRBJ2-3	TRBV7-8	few	CASSLASTGRGDTQYF	TGTGCCAGCAGCTTAGCGTCTACGGGCCGAGGAGATACGCAGTATTTT
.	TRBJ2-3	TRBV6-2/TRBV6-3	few	CASSYSEVRPKLDTQYF	TGTGCCAGCAGTTACTCGGAAGTTCGGCCCAAACTAGATACGCAGTATTTT
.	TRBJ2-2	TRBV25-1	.	CASSESGGKLYGELFF	TGTGCCAGCAGTGAATCAGGGGGGAAATTGTACGGGGAGCTGTTTTTT
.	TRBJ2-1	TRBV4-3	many	CASSPGRSSYNEQFF	TGTGCCAGCAGCCCGGGACGTAGCTCCTACAATGAGCAGTTCTTC
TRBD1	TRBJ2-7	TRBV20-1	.	CSADSPGGTYEQYF	TGCAGTGCCGACTCTCCAGGGGGTACCTACGAGCAGTACTTC
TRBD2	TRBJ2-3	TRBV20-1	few	CSASGTSGATDTQYF	TGCAGTGCTAGTGGGACTAGCGGGGCTACAGATACGCAGTATTTT
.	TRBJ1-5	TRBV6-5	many	CASSYSPGNQPQHF	TGTGCCAGCAGTTACTCTCCCGGGAATCAGCCCCAGCATTTT
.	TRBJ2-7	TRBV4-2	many	CASSQDRAYEQYF	TGTGCCAGCAGCCAAGACAGGGCCTACGAGCAGTACTTC
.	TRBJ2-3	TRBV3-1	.	CASSWGGGASDTQYF	TGTGCCAGCAGCTGGGGAGGGGGTGCGTCAGATACGCAGTATTTT
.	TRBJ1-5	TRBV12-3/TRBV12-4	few	CASSFSGYYSNQPQHF	TGTGCCAGCAGTTTCTCGGGATATTATAGCAATCAGCCCCAGCATTTT
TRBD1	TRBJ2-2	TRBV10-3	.	CAISEDRDRNTGELFF	TGTGCCATCAGTGAGGATAGGGACAGGAACACCGGGGAGCTGTTTTTT
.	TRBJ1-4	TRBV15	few	CATSRDAPGKVTNEKLFF	TGTGCCACCAGCAGAGATGCGCCAGGAAAGGTGACTAATGAAAAACTGTTTTTT
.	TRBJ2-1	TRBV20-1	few	CSANPPGLTYNEQFF	TGCAGTGCTAACCCTCCGGGTCTAACCTACAATGAGCAGTTCTTC
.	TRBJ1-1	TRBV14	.	CASSLGHFGFTEAFF	TGTGCCAGCAGCCTAGGTCACTTCGGGTTCACTGAAGCTTTCTTT
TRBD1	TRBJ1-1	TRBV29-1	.	CSVELQGEKAFF	TGCAGCGTTGAACTACAGGGGGAGAAAGCTTTCTTT
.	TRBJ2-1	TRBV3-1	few	CASSQGGPHNEQFF	TGTGCCAGCAGCCAAGGGGGGCCTCACAATGAGCAGTTCTTC
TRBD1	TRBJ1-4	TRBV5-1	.	CASSSRTGGSEKLFF	TGCGCCAGCAGCAGCCGGACAGGGGGTAGTGAAAAACTGTTTTTT
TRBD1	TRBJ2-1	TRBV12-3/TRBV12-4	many	CASSYSGTGFYNEQFF	TGTGCCAGCAGTTACTCCGGGACAGGGTTCTACAATGAGCAGTTCTTC
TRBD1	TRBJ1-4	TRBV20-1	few	CSARTGVLGEKLFF	TGCAGTGCAAGAACAGGGGTTCTAGGGGAAAAACTGTTTTTT
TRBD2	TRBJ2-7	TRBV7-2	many	CASSLSLAGTYEQYF	TGTGCCAGCAGCTTATCTCTAGCGGGTACCTACGAGCAGTACTTC
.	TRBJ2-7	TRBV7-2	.	CASSLLVSRSYEQYF	TGTGCCAGCAGCTTATTGGTTAGCCGCTCCTACGAGCAGTACTTC
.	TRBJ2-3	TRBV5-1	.	CASSSGSGTDTQYF	TGCGCCAGCAGCTCGGGTAGCGGAACAGATACGCAGTATTTT
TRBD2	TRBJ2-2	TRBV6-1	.	CASIPGLAEYNTGELFF	TGTGCCAGCATTCCGGGACTAGCCGAATATAACACCGGGGAGCTGTTTTTT
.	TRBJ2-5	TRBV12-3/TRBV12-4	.	CASSRREVGETQYF	TGTGCCAGCAGTCGCAGGGAGGTGGGGGAGACCCAGTACTTC
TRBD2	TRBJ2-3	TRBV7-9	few	CASSFSSGANTDTQYF	TGTGCCAGCAGCTTCTCAAGCGGGGCAAACACAGATACGCAGTATTTT
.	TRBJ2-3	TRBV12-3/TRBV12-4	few	CASSFDGSTDTQYF	TGTGCCAGCAGTTTTGACGGTAGCACAGATACGCAGTATTTT
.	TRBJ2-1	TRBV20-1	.	CSARRGGPTKEQFF	TGCAGTGCTAGAAGAGGGGGACCCACAAAGGAGCAGTTCTTC
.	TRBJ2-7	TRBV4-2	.	CASSRTRVDEQYF	TGTGCCAGCAGCCGGACCCGGGTGGACGAGCAGTACTTC
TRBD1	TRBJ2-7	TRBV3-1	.	CASSQGTGGRRYEQYF	TGTGCCAGCAGCCAAGGAACAGGGGGACGGAGATACGAGCAGTACTTC
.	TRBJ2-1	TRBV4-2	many	CASSQVGQGGNEQFF	TGTGCCAGCAGCCAAGTTGGTCAGGGAGGCAATGAGCAGTTCTTC
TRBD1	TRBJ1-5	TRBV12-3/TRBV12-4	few	CASSLDRVKPQHF	TGTGCCAGCAGCCTGGACAGGGTTAAGCCCCAGCATTTT
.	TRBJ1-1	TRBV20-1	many	CSAKPSFLRPEAFF	TGCAGTGCTAAACCCTCCTTCCTTCGGCCTGAAGCTTTCTTT
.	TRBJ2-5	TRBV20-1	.	CSATRGQETQYF	TGCAGTGCTACGAGGGGCCAAGAGACCCAGTACTTC
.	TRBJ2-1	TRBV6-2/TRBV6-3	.	CASKSRFYEQFF	TGTGCCAGCAAGAGCAGATTTTATGAGCAGTTCTTC
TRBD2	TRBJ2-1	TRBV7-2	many	CASSGSGGYNEQFF	TGTGCCAGCAGCGGTAGCGGGGGCTACAATGAGCAGTTCTTC
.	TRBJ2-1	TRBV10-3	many	CAISAIGNNNEQFF	TGTGCCATCAGTGCTATCGGGAACAACAATGAGCAGTTCTTC
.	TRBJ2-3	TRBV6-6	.	CASTTAMGTQYF	TGTGCCAGCACGACGGCGATGGGTACGCAGTATTTT
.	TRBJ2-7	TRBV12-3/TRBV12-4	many	CASSLSAFGYEQYF	TGTGCCAGCAGTTTGTCGGCTTTCGGCTACGAGCAGTACTTC
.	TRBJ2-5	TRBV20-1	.	CSARPGHRLGYQETQYF	TGCAGTGCTAGGCCGGGACATCGGCTCGGTTACCAAGAGACCCAGTACTTC
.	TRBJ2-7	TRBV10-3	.	CAISEVPVSSYEQYF	TGTGCCATCAGTGAGGTTCCGGTGAGCTCCTACGAGCAGTACTTC